The subject of this entry is one TCR beta chain. No antigen is known for it. Looked up from germline, CDR1 is MNHEY and CDR2 is SVGEGT. V was cut by 6 bases and J by 6 bases, with 18 bases left in between. The CDR3 covers 15 residues. The sample originates from a study of T cells in Graves' hyperthyroidism and ophthalmopathy. Findings and limits, study-wide: Most thyroid clonotypes expanded above 0.001 were also detected in blood. The model made its ophthalmopathy prediction, and onset followed a median around 6.9 months later.

Those patients with uncontrolled infection, other autoimmune disease, pregnancy or lactation were excluded. RNA transcripts yielded amplified TCR beta CDR3 regions. Primed by the HTBI set, a first-round RT-PCR was run on the TCR CDR3. Each CDR3 protein gets one entry after TCRdb re-called the multiplex PCR reads with MiXCR. The data contain about 380,000 distinct CDR3 sequences, about a fifth of them singletons. Sequencing was carried out using blood. The chain joins TRBV6-2 or TRBV6-3 to TRBJ1-5; perhaps TRBD1 as D (5 bases). The sequence came from a man between 18 and 35 years old with Graves' ophthalmopathy. CDR3 coding DNA: TGTGCCAGCAGCGCAGGGTTGAGCGGGGGTCAGCCCCAGCATTTT. Residues: CASSAGLSGGQPQHF.